The rows below give T cell receptor beta chains drawn from one sample of a study of vaccination and CD4 T cells after COVID-19. What these receptors recognize is not known. TCRdb reanalysed the PCR reads using MiXCR and keeps one entry per CDR3 protein. There are some 20,000 distinct CDR3 sequences in the sample; approximately 50% occur only once, and about 8.2% lies in the top ten. The sample was CD4+ T cells from blood, cultured in vitro. The receptors were sampled from a human donor who had recovered from COVID-19. CDR3s include the opening cysteine and the closing phenylalanine or tryptophan. D genes are given only for firm matches.

V	J	D	CDR3
TRBV11-3	TRBJ2-3	TRBD2	CASSSGTSWGVTDTQYF
TRBV19	TRBJ1-1	-	CASRRASTGGRVNTEAFF
TRBV19	TRBJ2-4	-	CASREGIRNIQYF
TRBV20-1	TRBJ1-5	TRBD1	CSARTLPGQSNQPQHF
TRBV5-4	TRBJ1-3	-	CASSLKGRINTIYF
TRBV7-2	TRBJ2-5	-	CASSQNRGQETQYF
TRBV28	TRBJ1-2	-	CASTVLLPRVGANYGYTF
TRBV19	TRBJ2-5	TRBD1	CASKAGGQETQYF
TRBV20-1	TRBJ1-2	TRBD1	CSAVDRAIYGYTF
TRBV19	TRBJ2-3	TRBD1	CATRDSSSSTDTQYF
TRBV14	TRBJ2-5	TRBD1	CASSHGTGQETQYF
TRBV6-2/TRBV6-3	TRBJ2-7	-	CASSFYGSLRSYEQYF
TRBV12-3/TRBV12-4	TRBJ1-5	-	CASSLALRTPQHF
TRBV19	TRBJ1-2	TRBD1	CASTSTGANYGYTF
TRBV6-1	TRBJ2-3	-	CASLRGDTQYF
TRBV2	TRBJ1-2	-	CASSEGSGNYGYTF
TRBV21-1	TRBJ2-7	-	CASSIGTDLYEQYF
TRBV20-1	TRBJ2-7	TRBD1	CSARDRDRGREQYF
TRBV2	TRBJ2-5	TRBD2	CASRRTSGGQETQYF
TRBV5-4	TRBJ2-2	-	CASSNYRVGELFF
TRBV6-5	TRBJ2-2	-	CASSYTTGLAGELFF
TRBV6-5	TRBJ1-3	-	CASSYLLPGSSGNTIYF
TRBV19	TRBJ1-5	TRBD1	CASSMPGGGNRPQHF
TRBV20-1	TRBJ1-5	TRBD1	CSATTGGSQHF
TRBV11-3	TRBJ1-1	-	CASSPGQIEAFF
TRBV11-2	TRBJ1-6	-	CASSVESSYNSPLHF
TRBV27	TRBJ2-3	TRBD2	CASSLRTSGSTDTQYF
TRBV20-1	TRBJ1-2	-	CSARAWDKVGSGYTF
TRBV6-1	TRBJ2-3	TRBD2	CATFRGGAQYF
TRBV6-1	TRBJ2-6	-	CASRREQLGAGANVLTF
TRBV27	TRBJ1-2	-	CASSPRTEDGYTF
TRBV25-1	TRBJ1-2	TRBD1	CASSESGGGQGAGGYTF
TRBV19	TRBJ2-5	-	CASSIVGGSTETQYF
TRBV27	TRBJ1-2	-	CASSLRQGSYGYTF
TRBV6-2/TRBV6-3	TRBJ1-2	-	CASSKVVSYGYTF
TRBV11-3	TRBJ1-1	-	CASSLVSSQARVFF
TRBV21-1	TRBJ2-5	-	CASSKAPGGGEETQYF
TRBV20-1	TRBJ2-5	TRBD2	CSACRVAGGETQYF
TRBV21-1	TRBJ1-5	-	CASSKARGQPQHF
TRBV6-5	TRBJ1-1	TRBD1	CASSYLGRTGEYEAFF
TRBV2	TRBJ1-2	-	CASQTEWGNYGYTF
TRBV5-1	TRBJ1-1	TRBD1	CASSQTGATEAFF
TRBV4-1	TRBJ1-2	-	CASSQDSAGATHYGYTF
TRBV5-4	TRBJ1-1	-	CASSFNTEAFF
TRBV20-1	TRBJ2-5	TRBD2	CSAAAGGRETQYF